Included here is one TCR beta chain sequence, with context. This sample is drawn from a study of graft-versus-host responses after intestinal transplantation. V dropped 4 bases and J dropped 2; count of bases not matched to a gene: 7. The V gene's germline CDR1 is SGHNT and CDR2 YYREEE (reference sequence). This CDR3 has 16 residues. Some clones are missing from TCRdb's copy, which holds only in-frame ones; the method was immunoSEQ multiplex PCR. The table records roughly 46,000 clones, 90% to 95% of them present only once. J is TRBJ2-5 and V is TRBV5-4; 11 bases fit TRBD2. The starting material was PBMCs, obtained around 27 months after a first intestinal transplant, on the day of a second. The TCR was taken from a human patient who received an intestinal transplant, so some T cells may come from the graft donor. CDR3 in amino acids: CASSIPGLADQETQYF. CDR3 sequence (DNA): TGTGCCAGCAGCATCCCGGGACTAGCGGATCAAGAGACCCAGTACTTC.